This T cell receptor (beta chain) was identified in a study of control samples from healthy donors and cancer patients. The ends were cut back, 0 bases at V and 3 bases at J, with 7 bases in the middle. There are 13 residues in the CDR3. Germline V gives CDR1 SGDLS, CDR2 YYNGEE. Profiled with immunoSEQ multiplex PCR; TCRdb holds only in-frame clones, not every one. The sample holds 120,000 or so clones, 85% to 95% seen once. This receptor was obtained from a man between 18 and 35 years old in good health. The source material was blood. The chain employs TRBV9 and TRBJ2-7; tentatively, D is TRBD2 (5 bases). Here the CDR3 reads CASSVGGFYEQYF. The CDR3 bases are TGTGCCAGCAGCGTAGGAGGGTTCTACGAGCAGTACTTC.